What follows are 32 T cell receptor beta chains derived from one specimen sequenced in a study of early T cells in non-severe SARS-CoV-2 infection. One entry per CDR3 protein results from TCRdb running MiXCR on the 5' RACE reads. The sample consists of some 50,000 distinct CDR3 sequences, about a tenth of them appearing once. Sequencing input: whole blood. The receptors were sampled from an adult who was a healthcare worker with PCR-confirmed SARS-CoV-2 infection or an uninfected control (not recorded which).

J is TRBJ1-1 and V is TRBV5-4; possibly TRBD1 for D (6 bases). Germline lookup yields CDR1 SGHNT and CDR2 YYREEE (reference sequence). V was cut by 6 bases and J by 5 bases, with 14 bases left in between. This CDR3 has 13 residues. The CDR3 here is CASKLTGGTEAFF. The CDR3 DNA is TGTGCCAGCAAGCTGACAGGCGGGACTGAAGCTTTCTTT.

The chain couples TRBV7-9 to TRBJ1-1; TRBD1 agrees at 8 bases. The J segment lost 8 bases and the V segment lost 5 bases, leaving 10 bases of the junction unmatched. This CDR3 spans 14 amino acids. Per germline, CDR1 SEHNR and CDR2 FQNEAQ (reference sequence). For the CDR3, the DNA is TGTGCCAGCAGCCCAGGACAGGGAGTATTCGAAGCTTTCTTT. As protein: CASSPGQGVFEAFF. Full variable domain (remainder filled in from reference TRBV7-9 and TRBJ1-1): DTGVSQNPRHKITKRGQNVTFRCDPISEHNRLYWYRQTLGQGPEFLTYFQNEAQLEKSRLLSDRFSAERPKGSFSTLEIQRTEQGDSAMYLCASSPGQGVFEAFFGQGTRLTVV.

The rearrangement uses TRBV29-1 and TRBJ2-7, with D unclear. The germline V gene encodes CDR1 SQVTM and CDR2 ANQGSEA. V was trimmed by 7 bases and J by 3 bases, leaving 13 bases between them. This CDR3 region has 12 residues. The CDR3 spells CSAGVDGYEQYF. CDR3 coding DNA: TGCAGCGCTGGGGTCGACGGCTACGAGCAGTACTTC.

This clonotype was observed at least ten times. The chain has TRBV3-1 and TRBJ1-6, with D perhaps TRBD1 (6 bases). From germline, CDR1 is LGHDT and CDR2 YNNKEL (reference sequence). The germline V and J ends were trimmed by 4 bases and 9 bases, with 13 bases remaining between them. The CDR3 contains 14 residues. This CDR3 reads CASSPDGGLSPLHF. As DNA, the CDR3 is TGTGCCAGCAGCCCGGACGGGGGGCTTTCACCCCTCCACTTT.

The sample holds many counts of this clonotype. The chain recombines TRBV18 with TRBJ2-1; TRBD1 matches 8 bases. Germline values: CDR1 KGHSH, CDR2 LQKENI. CDR3 length: 15 residues. Trimming took 3 bases from V and 10 from J; bases not matched to a gene: 11. CDR3 bases: TGTGCCAGCTCACCCGGGACAGGAGGGTATAGGGAGCAGTTCTTC. Its translation is CASSPGTGGYREQFF.

This clonotype was detected a few times. The J gene is TRBJ2-3, the V gene TRBV7-2; 9 bases are a match to TRBD1. CDR1 and CDR2 (germline): SGHTA, FQGNSA. Trimming removed 5 bases from V and 4 bases from J; junction bases left unmatched: 7. The CDR3 sequence is 15 residues long. CDR3 nucleotides: TGTGCCAGCAGCCATGGGACAGGGTTTTCAGATACGCAGTATTTT. Translation: CASSHGTGFSDTQYF.

This clonotype was picked up a small number of times. This rearrangement joins TRBV20-1 to TRBJ2-5, with 7 bases identical to TRBD2. Germline V CDR1 and CDR2: DFQATT, SNEGSKA (reference sequence). The V segment lost 0 bases and the J segment 4 bases; nucleotides outside the gene matches: 8. The CDR3 extends over 15 amino acids. DNA for the CDR3: TGCAGTGCTAGAGATAGGGAGACTAGCCCAGAGACCCAGTACTTC. Its protein is CSARDRETSPETQYF.

The table lists this clonotype with a few counts. The chain carries TRBV12-3 or TRBV12-4 and TRBJ2-7, with D perhaps given as TRBD1 or TRBD2 (5 bases each). The germline V and J ends were trimmed by 5 bases and 12 bases, with 20 bases remaining between them. This CDR3 has 13 amino acids. The CDR3 spells CASSIGTEASRYF. CDR3 nucleotide sequence: TGTGCCAGCAGTATAGGGACGGAGGCCTCGCGGTACTTC.

Ten or more counts support this clonotype. The chain recombines TRBV3-1 with TRBJ1-1; 9 bases are shared with TRBD1. V was pared by 5 bases and J by 5 bases, with 6 bases of the junction left unmatched. Germline loops: CDR1 LGHDT, CDR2 YNNKEL (reference sequence). CDR3 size: 14 residues. The chain's CDR3 is CASSYGQGRTEAFF. DNA for the CDR3: TGTGCCAGCAGCTATGGACAGGGGCGGACTGAAGCTTTCTTT.

The chain is built from TRBV7-8 and TRBJ2-4, with D possibly matching TRBD2 (5 bases). CDR1 is SGHVS and CDR2 is FQNEAQ in the germline V gene. This CDR3 is built from 14 residues. V lost 3 bases and J 8 bases, leaving 14 bases between the germline ends. The CDR3 bases are TGTGCCAGCAGCTTCCAGACTATGAGGGACATTCAGTACTTC. Protein sequence: CASSFQTMRDIQYF. Supplemented by reference TRBV7-8 and TRBJ2-4, the full variable domain reads GAGVSQSPRYKVAKRGQDVALRCDPISGHVSLFWYQQALGQGPEFLTYFQNEAQLDKSGLPSDRFFAERPEGSVSTLKIQRTQQEDSAVYLCASSFQTMRDIQYFGAGTRLSVL.

At least ten counts were recorded for this clonotype. J is TRBJ1-1 and V is TRBV29-1; TRBD1 matches 7 bases. The CDR3 has 14 residues. In germline, CDR1 is SQVTM, CDR2 ANQGSEA. V lost 4 bases, J lost 0 bases, and 5 bases stayed unmatched. This chain's CDR3 is CSVGQGGMNTEAFF. The CDR3 DNA is TGCAGCGTTGGGCAGGGGGGCATGAACACTGAAGCTTTCTTT.

This clonotype showed up many times. V gene TRBV7-9 combines with J gene TRBJ1-1; D is unclear. Trimming removed 4 bases at V and 5 bases at J, with 11 bases between. The germline V gene has CDR1 SEHNR and CDR2 FQNEAQ (reference sequence). There are 13 residues in the CDR3. The chain's CDR3 is CASSYNIGTEAFF. The CDR3, as DNA: TGTGCCAGCAGCTACAACATTGGGACTGAAGCTTTCTTT.

There are many counts of this clonotype. This sequence joins TRBV20-1 and TRBJ1-4, with a possible D match to TRBD1 (5 bases). This CDR3 is 14 amino acids long. V was clipped by 6 bases and J by 7 bases, with 18 bases between them. Germline lookup yields CDR1 DFQATT and CDR2 SNEGSKA (reference sequence). The DNA of the CDR3 is TGCAGTGCCCGGTCCGGGACGGAGTTTGAAAAACTGTTTTTT. This encodes CSARSGTEFEKLFF.

This rearrangement joins TRBV10-1 to TRBJ1-1; 9 bases are a match to TRBD1. After removal of 8 bases from V and 4 bases from J, the junction contained 8 bases not matched to a gene. The CDR3 runs to 14 residues. Germline loops: CDR1 WNHNN, CDR2 SYGVQD (reference sequence). CDR3 coding DNA: TGCGCCAGCCTAACGGGACAGGGCCCCACTGAAGCTTTCTTT. It specifies CASLTGQGPTEAFF.

The V gene is TRBV3-1, the J gene TRBJ2-2; D is unclear. The CDR3 covers 13 residues. In germline, CDR1 is LGHDT, CDR2 YNNKEL (reference sequence). With 5 bases removed from V and 5 bases from J, the gap between germline ends came to 9 bases. The CDR3 DNA reads TGTGCCAGCAGCTTTGCCAGAACCGGGGAGCTGTTTTTT. Protein product: CASSFARTGELFF.

At least ten counts were recorded for this clonotype. The chain has TRBV19 and TRBJ2-7, with 12 bases fitting TRBD2. With 7 bases clipped from V and 7 bases from J, the junction kept 11 bases outside the gene matches. Germline loops: CDR1 LNHDA, CDR2 SQIVND (reference sequence). The CDR3 has 15 residues. The CDR3: CASKKGLAGSGEQYF. CDR3 DNA sequence: TGTGCCAGTAAGAAAGGACTAGCGGGGTCGGGTGAGCAGTACTTC. The complete variable domain, with remaining parts taken from reference TRBV19 and TRBJ2-7, reads DGGITQSPKYLFRKEGQNVTLSCEQNLNHDAMYWYRQDPGQGLRLIYYSQIVNDFQKGDIAEGYSVSREKKESFPLTVTSAQKNPTAFYLCASKKGLAGSGEQYFGPGTRLTVT.

This clonotype was detected only a few times. The rearrangement links TRBV20-1 to TRBJ2-5; 8 bases map to TRBD1. The J segment lost 5 bases and the V segment lost 6 bases, leaving 11 bases of the junction unmatched. The V gene's germline CDR1 is DFQATT and CDR2 SNEGSKA (reference sequence). The CDR3 covers 14 residues. The CDR3 region is CSATGQGVDETQYF. The CDR3 coding sequence is TGCAGTGCCACAGGACAGGGAGTGGACGAGACCCAGTACTTC.

This clonotype was counted at least ten times. The DNA of the CDR3 is TGCAGTGGTATAGGTCAAGAGACCCAGTACTTC. Protein sequence: CSGIGQETQYF. The rearrangement uses TRBV20-1 and TRBJ2-5; D is uncertain. V lost 7 bases and J 2 bases, leaving 8 bases between the germline ends. The V gene's germline CDR1 is DFQATT and CDR2 SNEGSKA (reference sequence). The CDR3 runs 11 residues.

This clonotype was seen a handful of times. V is TRBV18 and J is TRBJ2-4, with 7 bases lining up with TRBD1. CDR3 size: 16 residues. From germline, CDR1 is KGHSH and CDR2 LQKENI. The trim removed 3 bases at V and 0 bases at J, leaving 5 bases unmatched. This CDR3 reads CASSPPGQLAKNIQYF. In DNA form, the CDR3 reads TGTGCCAGCTCACCCCCGGGACAGCTAGCCAAAAACATTCAGTACTTC.

This clonotype was seen repeatedly, ten times or more. The V gene is TRBV6-6, the J gene TRBJ1-2, with D possibly matching TRBD1 (5 bases). The germline V gene encodes CDR1 MNHNY and CDR2 SVGAGI (reference sequence). The CDR3 loop spans 13 amino acids. Trimming pared 5 bases from V and 6 bases from J, leaving 13 bases between. CDR3 DNA sequence: TGTGCCAGCAGTCCCCAGGGAATCCATGGCTACACCTTC. As protein: CASSPQGIHGYTF.

This clonotype was seen more than once but under ten times. The V call is TRBV7-2, the J call TRBJ2-1; the D is unclear. V dropped 7 bases and J dropped 4 bases, with 5 bases sitting between them. There are 11 residues in the CDR3. Germline loops: CDR1 SGHTA, CDR2 FQGNSA. The CDR3 reads CASISYNEQFF. The CDR3 region has the DNA TGTGCCAGCATCTCTTACAATGAGCAGTTCTTC.

This rearrangement joins TRBV6-6 to TRBJ1-3; D gene unclear. This CDR3 region has 17 residues. CDR1 and CDR2 (germline): MNHNY, SVGAGI (reference sequence). Trimming pared 0 bases from V and 0 bases from J, leaving 12 bases between. CDR3 amino acids: CASSYSPVSRSGNTIYF. The CDR3 nucleotides read TGTGCCAGCAGTTACTCGCCCGTTTCCCGCTCTGGAAACACCATATATTTT.

This clonotype has a count of ten or more. This CDR3 is CASSFGQGYTEAFF. DNA for the CDR3: TGTGCCAGCAGCTTCGGACAGGGGTATACTGAAGCTTTCTTT. The rearrangement uses TRBV11-2 and TRBJ1-1, with TRBD1 matching over 9 bases. Losses at the gene ends were 3 bases for V and 5 bases for J; bases not matched to a gene: 4. Germline CDR1 is SGHAT and CDR2 is FQNNGV. The CDR3 totals 14 residues.

This clonotype was found a few times. The chain uses TRBV7-8 and TRBJ1-5; 12 nucleotides align to TRBD1. Germline CDR1 reads SGHVS; CDR2 reads FQNEAQ. CDR3 size: 16 residues. V shed 0 bases, J shed 7 bases, and the junction held 4 bases outside the gene matches. The CDR3 protein is CASSLAGTGGYQPQHF. CDR3 coding DNA: TGTGCCAGCAGCTTAGCCGGGACAGGGGGCTACCAGCCCCAGCATTTT.

This clonotype has ten or more counts. The V gene is TRBV6-6, the J gene TRBJ2-7, with D hard to call. Germline V CDR1 and CDR2: MNHNY, SVGAGI (reference sequence). Trimming removed 0 bases from V and 0 bases from J, with 12 bases in between. This CDR3 has 16 residues. CDR3 bases: TGTGCCAGCAGTTACTCGAACCCAGGCGTCTCCTACGAGCAGTACTTC. Protein product: CASSYSNPGVSYEQYF.

Only a few counts were recorded for this clonotype. CDR3 sequence reads: CASSVTIGINTGELFF. The CDR3 DNA is TGTGCCAGCAGCGTCACTATTGGCATAAACACCGGGGAGCTGTTTTTT. V is TRBV7-3 and J is TRBJ2-2; D remains unclear. V lost 5 bases to trimming and J lost 2 bases, with 15 bases between them. The CDR3 sequence is 16 residues long. Per germline, CDR1 SGHTA and CDR2 FQGTGA.

CDR3 DNA sequence: TGTGCCAGCAGCCGACGGACAGGGCTAGCTTTCTTT. It translates to CASSRRTGLAFF. The rearrangement joins TRBV14 to TRBJ1-1, with TRBD1 identical over 8 bases. CDR1 is SGHDN, CDR2 FVKESK, per germline. Losses at the gene ends were 4 bases for V and 10 bases for J; bases not matched to a gene: 5. CDR3 size: 12 residues.

In this sample, this clonotype turned up many times. In DNA form, the CDR3 reads TGTGCCAGCAGCCAAGGGCTAGCGGGAGATACGCAGTATTTT. Protein sequence: CASSQGLAGDTQYF. The V and J genes are TRBV3-1 and TRBJ2-3, with TRBD2 identical over 8 bases. V dropped 1 base and J dropped 5; count of bases not matched to a gene: 2. This CDR3 is built from 14 residues. Per the germline V gene, CDR1 is LGHDT and CDR2 is YNNKEL (reference sequence).

There are a few counts of this clonotype. The rearrangement links TRBV11-2 to TRBJ2-3, with D possibly being TRBD2 (6 bases). This CDR3 comprises 15 residues. Germline lookup yields CDR1 SGHAT and CDR2 FQNNGV. Trimming shortened V by 1 base and J by 6 bases, and 14 bases separated the two germline ends. The CDR3 region is CASSLGLGKGDTQYF. CDR3 DNA sequence: TGTGCCAGCAGCTTAGGACTAGGAAAAGGGGATACGCAGTATTTT.

This clonotype showed up just a few times. The J gene is TRBJ2-3, the V gene TRBV18; TRBD2 matches 8 bases. V was pared by 4 bases and J by 6 bases, with 12 bases of the junction left unmatched. From germline, CDR1 is KGHSH and CDR2 LQKENI. This CDR3 contains 16 residues. The CDR3 coding sequence is TGTGCCAGCTCACTTGCGGGGGGCCCAAGATTGGATACGCAGTATTTT. Amino acid sequence: CASSLAGGPRLDTQYF. The full variable domain, rest sourced from reference TRBV18 and TRBJ2-3, is NAGVMQNPRHLVRRRGQEARLRCSPMKGHSHVYWYRQLPEEGLKFMVYLQKENIIDESGMPKERFSAEFPKEGPSILRIQQVVRGDSAAYFCASSLAGGPRLDTQYFGPGTRLTVL.

The chain joins TRBV3-1 to TRBJ2-5; D may be TRBD1 (5 bases). The germline CDR1 and CDR2 sequences are LGHDT and YNNKEL (reference sequence). Trimming stripped 3 bases from V and 2 bases from J, with 7 bases between. The CDR3 runs 13 residues. The CDR3 region is CASSQRQQETQYF. CDR3 nucleotide sequence: TGTGCCAGCAGCCAGAGACAGCAAGAGACCCAGTACTTC.

This chain joins TRBV12-3 or TRBV12-4 and TRBJ2-3; D gene uncertain. The V end was cut by 2 bases, the J end by 4 bases, with 4 bases between. The CDR3 runs to 12 residues. CDR3: CASSLRADTQYF. In nucleotides, the CDR3 is TGTGCCAGCAGTTTAAGGGCAGATACGCAGTATTTT.